This T cell receptor beta chain was sequenced for a study of PD-1 blockade in classical Hodgkin lymphoma. Time point given: newly diagnosed, previously untreated cHL patient sample. Using magnetic negative selection, the CD4+ T cells were separated out of thawed PBMCs. This clone was detected only a few times. The CDR3 totals 11 residues. V was trimmed by 7 bases and J by 9 bases, leaving 12 bases between them. CDR1 MDHEN and CDR2 SYDVKM come from the germline V gene. Repertoires were generated with immunoSEQ multiplex PCR, while TCRdb's copy carries only in-frame clones and drops some. This sample has some 21,000 clones, with around four fifths found just once.

The sample comprised CD4+ T cells from blood. The J gene is TRBJ1-2, the V gene TRBV28; D gene ambiguous. This clonotype was sampled from a human donor with classical Hodgkin lymphoma. CDR3 amino acids: CASTQAQSYTF. In DNA, the CDR3 is TGTGCCAGCACGCAAGCCCAGAGCTACACCTTC.